This T cell receptor beta chain was sequenced in a study of blood T cell repertoires in COVID-19. Study as a whole: T cells, B-cell-depleted T cells, or PBMCs supplied cDNA or gDNA.

The age range of participants was 18 to 89 years, with residence in about 25 US areas. What the recovered Cohort 3 donors had was two negative PCRs, clearance, or symptom resolution. This clone was seen just once. Assay: immunoSEQ multiplex PCR; the TCRdb copy retains only in-frame clones and omits some. There are around 400,000 clones in the sample; roughly 87% occur only once, and approximately 5.4% lies in the top ten. This TCR was sampled from a woman aged 45-65 years who had recovered from COVID-19. The sequenced sample consisted of PBMCs or T cells enriched from blood (not recorded which).

The CDR3 protein is CASSLYTGNTEAFF. CDR3 nucleotide sequence: TGTGCCAGCAGTTTATACACAGGGAACACTGAAGCTTTCTTT. The chain links TRBV27 to TRBJ1-1, with D perhaps matching TRBD1 (5 bases). V was pared by 1 base and J by 1 base, with 7 bases between. CDR3 length: 14 residues. Germline-derived CDR1 and CDR2 are MNHEY and SMNVEV (reference sequence).